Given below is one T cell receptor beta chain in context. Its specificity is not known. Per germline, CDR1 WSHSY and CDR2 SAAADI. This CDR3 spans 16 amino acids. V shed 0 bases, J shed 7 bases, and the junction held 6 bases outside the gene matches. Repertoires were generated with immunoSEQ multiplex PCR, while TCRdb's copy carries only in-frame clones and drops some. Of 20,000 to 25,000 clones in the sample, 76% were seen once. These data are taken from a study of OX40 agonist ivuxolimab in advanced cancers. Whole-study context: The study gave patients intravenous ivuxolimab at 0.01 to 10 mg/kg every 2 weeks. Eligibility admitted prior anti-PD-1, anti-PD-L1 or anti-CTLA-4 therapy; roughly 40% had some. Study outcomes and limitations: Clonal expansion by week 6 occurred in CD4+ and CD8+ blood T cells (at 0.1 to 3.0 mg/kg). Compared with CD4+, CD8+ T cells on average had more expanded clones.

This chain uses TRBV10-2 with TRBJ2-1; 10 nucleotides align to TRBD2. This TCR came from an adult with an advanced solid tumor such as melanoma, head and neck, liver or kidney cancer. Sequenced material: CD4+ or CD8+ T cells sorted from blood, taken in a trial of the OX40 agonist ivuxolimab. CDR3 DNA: TGCGCCAGCAGTGAGTCCGAAGCGGGGGGGCAGAATGAGCAGTTCTTC. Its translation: CASSESEAGGQNEQFF.